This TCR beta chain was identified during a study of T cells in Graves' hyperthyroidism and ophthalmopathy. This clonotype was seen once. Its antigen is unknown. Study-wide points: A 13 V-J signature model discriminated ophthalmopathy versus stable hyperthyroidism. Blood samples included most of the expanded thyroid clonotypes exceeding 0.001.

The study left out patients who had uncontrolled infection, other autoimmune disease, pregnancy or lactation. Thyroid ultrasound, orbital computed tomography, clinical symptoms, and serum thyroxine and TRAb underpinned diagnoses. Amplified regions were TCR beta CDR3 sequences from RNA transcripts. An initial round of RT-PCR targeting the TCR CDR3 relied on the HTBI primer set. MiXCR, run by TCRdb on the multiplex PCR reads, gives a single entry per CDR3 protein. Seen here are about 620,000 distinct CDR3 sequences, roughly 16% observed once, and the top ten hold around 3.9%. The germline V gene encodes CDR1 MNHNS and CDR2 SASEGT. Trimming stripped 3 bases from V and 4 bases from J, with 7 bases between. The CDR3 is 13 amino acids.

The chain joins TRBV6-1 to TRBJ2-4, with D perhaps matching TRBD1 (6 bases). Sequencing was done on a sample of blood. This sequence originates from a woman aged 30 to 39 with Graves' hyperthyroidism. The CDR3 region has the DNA TGTGCCAGCAGTGAGGACAGAAAAAACATTCAGTACTTC. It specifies CASSEDRKNIQYF.